Sequencing of this T cell receptor beta chain was carried out in a study of T-cell memory formation after mild COVID-19 (dated by TCRdb to the early 2020s). Some background on the complete study: TCR sequence clusters from the two donors were found to be largely donor specific. In two donors, T-cell clones that expanded and contracted after mild COVID-19 were followed by sequencing TCRalpha and TCRbeta repertoires longitudinally. The cohort was made up of two young adult volunteers, one female and one male, who were previously healthy.

Reads for this sample came from an Illumina NovaSeq 6000. cDNA libraries for TCRalpha and TCRbeta were prepared by 5'RACE using constant-segment primers, with sample barcodes and unique molecular identifiers added. RNA was extracted from every sample with Trizol reagent. The libraries were amplified in two PCR steps, and the second step added a second sample barcode and Illumina TruSeq adapters. The libraries were sequenced on an Illumina NovaSeq using 2 x 150 bp paired-end reads. Concerning the study's data processing: With migec v1.2.7, reads were demultiplexed and then collapsed into UMI-guided consensus sequences. Using mixcr v2.1.11, UMI consensuses were aligned to TRA and TRB V and J templates and then assembled into clonotypes. Expanded or contracted clonotypes were those called significant by both edgeR and NoisET, with noise models trained on biological replicates. For edgeR calls, the cutoffs were a false discovery rate-adjusted p below 0.01 and a log2 fold-change threshold of 1. As an exploratory analysis of dynamics, max-normalized trajectories of the 1000 most abundant clonotypes were examined with PCA combined with hierarchical clustering. Separately sequenced CD4+ and CD8+ repertoires were used to assign the CD4 or CD8 phenotype of responding clones. TCRdb itself trimmed the public reads at Q25 with fastp, ran MiXCR and retained productive beta chains. When rows share a CDR3 protein, they turn into one entry using the most common DNA and genes. TCRdb assigned the V and J calls; the authors' analysis was not used. The sample includes 360,000 or so distinct CDR3 sequences, with around 30% observed a single time. Roughly 14% of the sample is taken by the ten largest.

Ficoll-Paque density gradient centrifugation was the method used to isolate PBMCs. As encoded in the germline V gene, CDR1 is SQVTM while CDR2 is ANQGSEA. After removal of 6 bases from V and 4 bases from J, the junction retains 9 bases not matched to a gene. Including the terminal cysteine and phenylalanine, the CDR3 comprises 13 residues. Only the CDR3 part of the read is kept: 39 bases, read in frame from the first base. The research as a whole found: Contracting CD4+ clones were located mainly in the CM and EM memory subsets, whereas CD8+ clones were found to be enriched in EMRA. The study covered only a couple of mild cases, and larger cohorts including severe cases with pre-infection samples were considered necessary. Balanced CD4/CD8 phenotypes were observed for clones contracting from day 15 to 85, whereas a bias towards CD4+ was observed for a second wave of clones expanding from day 15 to 37. Some responding clones were found in pre-infection memory, which suggests that pre-existing cross-reactive memory T cells took part in the SARS-CoV-2 response. The second-wave clones that peaked on day 37 were not confirmed to be SARS-CoV-2 specific.

Concerning this clonotype itself: No cognate antigen has been identified for it. Base qualities were left out, and no much larger clone turns up one base away.

This TCR was sampled from an adult woman who had mild COVID-19 (a few samples of this study predate the infection). The sample titles of this study are shuffled in the database, so cell type and time point are left out; the donor was told from shared clones. The sequenced material came from PBMCs or a T cell subset sorted from them (not recorded which). This chain joins TRBV29-1 to TRBJ2-7, and 7 junctional nucleotides match TRBD1. The CDR3 reads CSVETGIGYEQYF. The DNA sequence is given as TGCAGCGTCGAGACAGGGATTGGTTACGAGCAGTACTTC.